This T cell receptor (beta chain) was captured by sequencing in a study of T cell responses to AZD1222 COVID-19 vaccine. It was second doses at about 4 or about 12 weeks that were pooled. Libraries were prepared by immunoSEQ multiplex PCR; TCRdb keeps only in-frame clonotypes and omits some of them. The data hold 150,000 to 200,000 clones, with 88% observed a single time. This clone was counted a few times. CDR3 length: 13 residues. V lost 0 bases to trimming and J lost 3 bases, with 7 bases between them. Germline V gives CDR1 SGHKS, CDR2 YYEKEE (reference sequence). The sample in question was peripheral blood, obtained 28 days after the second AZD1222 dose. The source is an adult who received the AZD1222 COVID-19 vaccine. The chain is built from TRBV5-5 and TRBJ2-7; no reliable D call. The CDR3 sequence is CASSLGRNYEQYF. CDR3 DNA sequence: TGTGCCAGCAGCTTGGGGCGGAACTACGAGCAGTACTTC.